This TCR beta chain appears in the sequencing data of a study of blood T cell repertoires in COVID-19. This table comes from immunoSEQ multiplex PCR, and its TCRdb copy is limited to in-frame clones, with some not included. The sample contains 150,000 or so clones, more than 70% of which appear only once. V lost 0 bases and J lost 4, with 5 bases in between. The CDR3 is 13 amino acids. Germline values: CDR1 SGHRS, CDR2 YFSETQ. Donors were grouped by their self-reported clinical history. V usage is TRBV5-1 and J usage is TRBJ2-1; a weak D match, TRBD1 (5 bases). The TCR originated in a woman aged 45 to 65 in a cohort exposed to, infected with or recovered from COVID-19 (not recorded which). Sequencing was performed on PBMCs or T cells enriched from blood (not recorded which). The CDR3 region has the DNA TGCGCCAGCAGCTTGGGACAGTACAATGAGCAGTTCTTC. It is translated as CASSLGQYNEQFF.